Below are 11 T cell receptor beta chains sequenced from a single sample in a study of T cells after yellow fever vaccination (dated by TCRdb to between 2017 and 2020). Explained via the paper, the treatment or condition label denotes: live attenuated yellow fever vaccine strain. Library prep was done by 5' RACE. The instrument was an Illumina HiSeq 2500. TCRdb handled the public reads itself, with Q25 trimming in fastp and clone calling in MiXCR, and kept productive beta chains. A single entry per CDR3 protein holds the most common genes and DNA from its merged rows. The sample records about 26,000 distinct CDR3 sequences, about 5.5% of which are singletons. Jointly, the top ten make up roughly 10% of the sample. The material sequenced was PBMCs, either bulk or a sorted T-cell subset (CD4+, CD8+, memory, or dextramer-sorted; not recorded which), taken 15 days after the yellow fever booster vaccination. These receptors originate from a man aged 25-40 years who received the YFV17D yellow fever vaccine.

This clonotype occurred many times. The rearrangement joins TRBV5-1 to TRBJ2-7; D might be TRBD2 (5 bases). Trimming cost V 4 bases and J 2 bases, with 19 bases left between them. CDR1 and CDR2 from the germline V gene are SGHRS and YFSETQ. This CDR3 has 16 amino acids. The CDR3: CASSGGGSMGAYEQYF. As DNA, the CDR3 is TGCGCCAGCAGCGGCGGCGGGTCGATGGGAGCCTACGAGCAGTACTTC.

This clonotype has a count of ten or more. The CDR3 region has the DNA TGTGCCAGCAACATTAGACAGGGGGATGAAAAACTGTTTTTT. This gives the protein CASNIRQGDEKLFF. V gene TRBV6-1 combines with J gene TRBJ1-4; the match to TRBD1 covers 9 bases. In germline, CDR1 is MNHNS, CDR2 SASEGT. V shed 7 bases and J 6 bases; nucleotides not matched to a gene: 6. CDR3 length: 14 residues.

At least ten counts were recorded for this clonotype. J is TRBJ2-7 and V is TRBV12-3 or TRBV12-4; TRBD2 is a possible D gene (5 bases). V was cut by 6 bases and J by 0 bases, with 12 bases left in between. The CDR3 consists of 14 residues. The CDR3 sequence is CASRAEAVSYEQYF. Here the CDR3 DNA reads TGTGCCAGCAGAGCGGAGGCGGTCTCCTACGAGCAGTACTTC.

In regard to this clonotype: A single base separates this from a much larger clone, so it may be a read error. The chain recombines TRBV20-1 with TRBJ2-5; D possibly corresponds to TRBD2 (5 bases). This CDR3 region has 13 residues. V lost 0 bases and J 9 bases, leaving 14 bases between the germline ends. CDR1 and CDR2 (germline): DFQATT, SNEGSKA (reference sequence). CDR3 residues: CSARDEGPEAQYF. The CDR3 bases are TGCAGTGCTAGAGATGAGGGCCCGGAGGCCCAGTACTTC.

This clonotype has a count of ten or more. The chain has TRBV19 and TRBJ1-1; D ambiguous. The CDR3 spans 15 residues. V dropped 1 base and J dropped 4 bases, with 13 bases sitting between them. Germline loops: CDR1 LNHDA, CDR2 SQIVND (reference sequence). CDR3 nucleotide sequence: TGTGCCAGTAGTATAGGCGGCAGTCGAGGCACTGAAGCTTTCTTT. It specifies CASSIGGSRGTEAFF.

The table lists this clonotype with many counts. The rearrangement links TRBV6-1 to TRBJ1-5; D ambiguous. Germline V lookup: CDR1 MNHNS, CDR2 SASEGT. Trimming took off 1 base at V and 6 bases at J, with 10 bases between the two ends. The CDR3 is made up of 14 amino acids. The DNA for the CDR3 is TGTGCCAGCAGTGAAGTAGAAATAGTTCAGCCCCAGCATTTT. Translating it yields CASSEVEIVQPQHF.

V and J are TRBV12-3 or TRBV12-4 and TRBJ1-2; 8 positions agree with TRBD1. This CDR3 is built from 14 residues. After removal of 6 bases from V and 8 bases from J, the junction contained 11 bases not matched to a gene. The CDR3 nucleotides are TGTGCCAGCAGCCCACGGACAGGGACTAGCGGCTACACCTTC. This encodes CASSPRTGTSGYTF.

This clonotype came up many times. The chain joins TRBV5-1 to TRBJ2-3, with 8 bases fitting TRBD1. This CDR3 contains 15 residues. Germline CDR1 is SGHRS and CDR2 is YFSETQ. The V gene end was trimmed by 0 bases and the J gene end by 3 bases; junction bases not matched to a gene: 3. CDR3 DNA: TGCGCCAGCAGCTTGGACAGGGGGGAGACAGATACGCAGTATTTT. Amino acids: CASSLDRGETDTQYF.

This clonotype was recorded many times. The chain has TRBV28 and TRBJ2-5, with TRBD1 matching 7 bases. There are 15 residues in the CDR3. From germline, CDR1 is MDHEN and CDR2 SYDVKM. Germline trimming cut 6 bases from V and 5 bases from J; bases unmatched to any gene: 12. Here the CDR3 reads CASSPLGGPEETQYF. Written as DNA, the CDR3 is TGTGCCAGCAGCCCGTTAGGGGGCCCGGAGGAGACCCAGTACTTC.

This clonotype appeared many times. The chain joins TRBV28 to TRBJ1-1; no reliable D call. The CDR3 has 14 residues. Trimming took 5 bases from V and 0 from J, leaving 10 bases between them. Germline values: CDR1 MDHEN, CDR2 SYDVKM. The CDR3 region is CASSPPDMNTEAFF. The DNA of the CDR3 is TGTGCCAGCAGTCCCCCGGATATGAACACTGAAGCTTTCTTT.

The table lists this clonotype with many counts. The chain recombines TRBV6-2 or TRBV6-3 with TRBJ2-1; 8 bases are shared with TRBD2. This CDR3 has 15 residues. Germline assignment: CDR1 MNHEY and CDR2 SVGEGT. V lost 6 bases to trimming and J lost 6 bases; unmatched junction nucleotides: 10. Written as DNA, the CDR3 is TGTGCCAGCAGACCCCTTAGCGGGGCTCTCAATGAGCAGTTCTTC. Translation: CASRPLSGALNEQFF.